This TCR beta chain is from a study of metastatic and nonmetastatic thyroid tumors (dated by TCRdb to 2019 to 2021). Study-wide context: Repertoires were compared across peripheral blood and tumor or nodule tissue samples from malignant and benign thyroid patients.

The protocol used for the library was PCR. Sequencing took place on an Illumina HiSeq 4000. High-throughput sequencing was used to profile the TCR beta-chain CDR3 region of every patient. The original methods were these. The researchers built a classifier to tell apart papillary thyroid cancer patients with distant metastasis, based on CDR3 differences among clinicopathological groups. The Shannon index was used to assess repertoire diversity, and the Morisita-Horn index was used to assess tumor-blood repertoire similarity. The public sequencing data were trimmed at Q25 with fastp and processed into clonotypes with MiXCR by TCRdb, which kept only in-frame beta chains. The V and J calls were not made by the authors but by TCRdb's processing. This sample has some 15,000 clones in its table, and over 25% of those were observed once. The ten most abundant clones make up about a fifth of the sample. The germline V gene supplies CDR1 SGHVS and CDR2 FQNEAQ. Reading from cysteine to phenylalanine, the CDR3 counts 14 amino acids. Only the CDR3 region is kept as DNA, spanning 42 bases read in frame from base 1. V is cut by 5 bases and J by 6 bases, and the space between the germline ends is 14 bases.

This clone is labeled medium-sized (0.01 to 0.1%). Its target antigen remains unknown. No base qualities exist here, and no much larger clone lies one base off it. On the study overall, not on this receptor specifically: In both blood and tumor samples, malignant tumors were reported to have significantly higher TCR beta diversity than benign nodules.

No treatment had been received by any patient before thyroid surgery. Patient clinical samples collected from about 2011 to 2018 were retrospectively analysed using T-cell receptor beta sequencing. Sequenced sample: tumor tissue. This sequence originates from a female donor with papillary thyroid cancer or a benign thyroid nodule (not recorded which). Some clones in this sample may be carry-over from other donors' samples. The V gene is TRBV7-8 and the J gene is TRBJ2-1, with TRBD2 perhaps the D gene, on 6 matching bases. The CDR3: CASSPQAGLNEQFF. The DNA sequence reads TGTGCCAGCAGCCCCCAGGCGGGGCTCAATGAGCAGTTCTTC.